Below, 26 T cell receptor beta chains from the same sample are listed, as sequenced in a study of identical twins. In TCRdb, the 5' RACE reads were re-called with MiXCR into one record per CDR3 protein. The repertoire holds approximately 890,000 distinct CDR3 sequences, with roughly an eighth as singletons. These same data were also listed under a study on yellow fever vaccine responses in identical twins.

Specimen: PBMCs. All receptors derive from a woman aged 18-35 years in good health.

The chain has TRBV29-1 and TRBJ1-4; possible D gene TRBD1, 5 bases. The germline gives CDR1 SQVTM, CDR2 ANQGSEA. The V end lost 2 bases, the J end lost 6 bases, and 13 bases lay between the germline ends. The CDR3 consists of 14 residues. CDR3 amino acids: CSVEMLDSHEKLFF. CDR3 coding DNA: TGCAGCGTTGAAATGTTAGACAGCCATGAAAAACTGTTTTTT.

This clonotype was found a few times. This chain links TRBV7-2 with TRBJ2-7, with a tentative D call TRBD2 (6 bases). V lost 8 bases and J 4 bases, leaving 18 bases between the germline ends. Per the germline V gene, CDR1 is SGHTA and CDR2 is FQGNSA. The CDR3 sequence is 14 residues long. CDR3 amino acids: CASRSLTEGYEQYF. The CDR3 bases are TGTGCCAGCCGCAGCTTAACGGAGGGGTACGAGCAGTACTTC.

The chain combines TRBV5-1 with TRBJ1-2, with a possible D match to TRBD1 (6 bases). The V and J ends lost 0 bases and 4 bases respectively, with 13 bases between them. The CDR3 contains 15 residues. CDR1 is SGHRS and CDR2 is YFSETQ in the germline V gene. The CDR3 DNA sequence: TGCGCCAGCAGCTTGGGCCTCGGACAGAGCTATGGCTACACCTTC. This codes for CASSLGLGQSYGYTF.

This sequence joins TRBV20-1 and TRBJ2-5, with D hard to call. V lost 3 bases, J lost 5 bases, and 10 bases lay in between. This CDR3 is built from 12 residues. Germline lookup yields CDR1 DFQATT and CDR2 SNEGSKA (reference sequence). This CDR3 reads CSARSQSETQYF. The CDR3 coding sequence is TGCAGTGCTAGGAGCCAGTCCGAGACCCAGTACTTC.

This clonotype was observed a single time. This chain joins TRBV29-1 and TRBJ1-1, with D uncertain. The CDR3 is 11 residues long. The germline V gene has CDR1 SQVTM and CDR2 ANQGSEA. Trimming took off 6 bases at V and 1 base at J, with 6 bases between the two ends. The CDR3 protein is CSVYKNTEAFF. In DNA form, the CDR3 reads TGCAGCGTGTACAAGAACACTGAAGCTTTCTTT.

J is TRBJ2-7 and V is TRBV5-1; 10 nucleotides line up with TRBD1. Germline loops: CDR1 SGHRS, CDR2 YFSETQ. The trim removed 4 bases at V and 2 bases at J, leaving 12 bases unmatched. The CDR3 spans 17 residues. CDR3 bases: TGCGCCAGCAGCGGGACAGGGGCCAGCAACTATCCCTACGAGCAGTACTTC. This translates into CASSGTGASNYPYEQYF.

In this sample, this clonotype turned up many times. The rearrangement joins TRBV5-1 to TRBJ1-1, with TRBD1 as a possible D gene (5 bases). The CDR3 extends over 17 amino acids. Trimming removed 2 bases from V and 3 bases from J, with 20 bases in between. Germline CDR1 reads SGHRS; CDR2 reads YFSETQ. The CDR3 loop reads CASSLLQGNMVYTEAFF. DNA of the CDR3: TGCGCCAGCAGCTTACTGCAGGGTAATATGGTTTACACTGAAGCTTTCTTT.

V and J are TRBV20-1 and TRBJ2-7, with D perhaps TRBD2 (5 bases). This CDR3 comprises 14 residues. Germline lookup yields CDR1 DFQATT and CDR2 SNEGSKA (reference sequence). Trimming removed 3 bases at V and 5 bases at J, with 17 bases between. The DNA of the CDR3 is TGCAGTGCTAGTTTCCGGGGAGTGAACAACGAGCAGTACTTC. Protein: CSASFRGVNNEQYF.

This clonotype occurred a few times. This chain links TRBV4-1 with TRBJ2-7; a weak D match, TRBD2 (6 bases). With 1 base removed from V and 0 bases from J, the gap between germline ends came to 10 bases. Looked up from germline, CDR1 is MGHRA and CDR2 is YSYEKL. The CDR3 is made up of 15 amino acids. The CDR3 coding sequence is TGCGCCAGCAGCCAAGTTTCTAGCGTCTCCTACGAGCAGTACTTC. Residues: CASSQVSSVSYEQYF.

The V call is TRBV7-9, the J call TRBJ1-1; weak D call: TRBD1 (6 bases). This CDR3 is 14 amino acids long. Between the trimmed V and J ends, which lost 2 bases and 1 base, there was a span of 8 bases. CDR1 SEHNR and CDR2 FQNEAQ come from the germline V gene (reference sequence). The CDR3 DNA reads TGTGCCAGCAGCTTACAACAGGGGAACACTGAAGCTTTCTTT. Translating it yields CASSLQQGNTEAFF.

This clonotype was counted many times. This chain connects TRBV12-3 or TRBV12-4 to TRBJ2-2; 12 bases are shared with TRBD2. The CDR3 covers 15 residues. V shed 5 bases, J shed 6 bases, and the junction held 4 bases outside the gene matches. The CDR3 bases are TGTGCCAGCAGTCCTCTAGCGGGAGGGCCCGGGGAGCTGTTTTTT. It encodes CASSPLAGGPGELFF.

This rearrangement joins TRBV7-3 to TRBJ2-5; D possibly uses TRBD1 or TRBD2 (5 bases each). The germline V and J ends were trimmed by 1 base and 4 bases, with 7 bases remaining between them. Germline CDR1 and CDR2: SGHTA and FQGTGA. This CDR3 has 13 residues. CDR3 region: CASSLRGTETQYF. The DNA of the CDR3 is TGTGCCAGCAGCTTAAGGGGGACAGAGACCCAGTACTTC.

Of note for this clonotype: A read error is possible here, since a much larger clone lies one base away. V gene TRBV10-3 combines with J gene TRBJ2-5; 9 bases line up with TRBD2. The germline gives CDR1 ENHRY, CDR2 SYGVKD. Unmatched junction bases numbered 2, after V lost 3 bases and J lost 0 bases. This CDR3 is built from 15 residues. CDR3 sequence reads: CAISERLADQETQYF. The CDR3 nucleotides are TGTGCCATCAGTGAAAGACTAGCGGACCAAGAGACCCAGTACTTC.

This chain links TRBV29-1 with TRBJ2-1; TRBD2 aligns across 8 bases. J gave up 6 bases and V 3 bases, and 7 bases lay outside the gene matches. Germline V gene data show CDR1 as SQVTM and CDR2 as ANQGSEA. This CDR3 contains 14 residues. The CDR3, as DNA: TGCAGCGTTGACAGGTTGCGGGGGGCCAATGAGCAGTTCTTC. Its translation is CSVDRLRGANEQFF.

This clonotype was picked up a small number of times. CDR3 bases: TGCAGTGCTCTCCCCCAACGCGGGCTAGCGGGAGGGTTACAAGAGACCCAGTACTTC. This encodes CSALPQRGLAGGLQETQYF. The J gene is TRBJ2-5, the V gene TRBV20-1; TRBD2 matches 12 bases. The CDR3 has 19 amino acids. CDR1 and CDR2 (germline): DFQATT, SNEGSKA (reference sequence). J lost 2 bases, V lost 5 bases, and 18 bases had no gene match.

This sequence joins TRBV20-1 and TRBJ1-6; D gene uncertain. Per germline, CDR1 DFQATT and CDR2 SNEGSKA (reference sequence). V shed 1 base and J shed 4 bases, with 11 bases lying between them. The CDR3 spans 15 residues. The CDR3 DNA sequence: TGCAGTGCTAGAGCCGGTCAGTTTTATAATTCACCCCTCCACTTT. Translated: CSARAGQFYNSPLHF.

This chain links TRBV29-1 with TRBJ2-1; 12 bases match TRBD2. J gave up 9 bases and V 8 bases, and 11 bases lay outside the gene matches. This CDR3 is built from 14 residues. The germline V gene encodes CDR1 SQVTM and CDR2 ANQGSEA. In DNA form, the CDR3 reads TGCAGCCTCCGGGTGGCTAGCGGGAGGGGTGAGCAGTTCTTC. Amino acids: CSLRVASGRGEQFF.

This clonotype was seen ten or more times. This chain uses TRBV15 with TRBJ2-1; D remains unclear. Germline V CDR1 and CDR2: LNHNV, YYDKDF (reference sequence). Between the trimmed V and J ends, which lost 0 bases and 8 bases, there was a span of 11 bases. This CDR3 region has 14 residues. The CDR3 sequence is CATSRDGFPHEQFF. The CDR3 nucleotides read TGTGCCACCAGCAGAGATGGGTTTCCCCATGAGCAGTTCTTC.

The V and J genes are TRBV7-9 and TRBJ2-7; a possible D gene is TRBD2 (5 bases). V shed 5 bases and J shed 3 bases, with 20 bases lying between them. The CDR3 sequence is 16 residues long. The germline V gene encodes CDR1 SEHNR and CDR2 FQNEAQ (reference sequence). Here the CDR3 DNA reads TGTGCCAGCAGCCCATCCCCGGCGAGCGGTCTCTACGAGCAGTACTTC. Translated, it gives CASSPSPASGLYEQYF.

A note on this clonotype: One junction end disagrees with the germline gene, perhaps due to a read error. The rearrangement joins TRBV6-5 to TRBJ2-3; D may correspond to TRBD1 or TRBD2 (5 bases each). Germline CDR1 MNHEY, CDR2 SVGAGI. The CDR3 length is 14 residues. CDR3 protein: CASSHGAAGDTHYF. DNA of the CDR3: TGTGCCAGCAGTCACGGGGCCGCGGGTGATACGCACTATTTT.

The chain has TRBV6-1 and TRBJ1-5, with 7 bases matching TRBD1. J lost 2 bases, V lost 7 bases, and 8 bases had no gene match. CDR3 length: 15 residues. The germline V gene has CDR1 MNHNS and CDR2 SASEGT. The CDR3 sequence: CASTRQGWGNQPQHF. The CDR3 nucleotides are TGTGCCAGCACCCGACAGGGTTGGGGCAATCAGCCCCAGCATTTT.

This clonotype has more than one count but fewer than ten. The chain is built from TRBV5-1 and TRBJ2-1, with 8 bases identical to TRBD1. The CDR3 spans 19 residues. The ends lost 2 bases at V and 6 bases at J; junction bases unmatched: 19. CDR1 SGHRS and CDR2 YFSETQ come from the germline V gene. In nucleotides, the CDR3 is TGCGCCAGCAGCTTCCGAGGACAGGGTAGAATTCTGCAGCGCAATGAGCAGTTCTTC. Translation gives CASSFRGQGRILQRNEQFF.

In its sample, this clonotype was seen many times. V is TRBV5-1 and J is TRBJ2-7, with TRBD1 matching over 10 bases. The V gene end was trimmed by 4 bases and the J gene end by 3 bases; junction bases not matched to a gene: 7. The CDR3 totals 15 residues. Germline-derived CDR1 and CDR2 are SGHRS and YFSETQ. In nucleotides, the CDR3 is TGCGCCAGCAGCCGAACCGGGACAGGGGACTACGAGCAGTACTTC. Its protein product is CASSRTGTGDYEQYF.

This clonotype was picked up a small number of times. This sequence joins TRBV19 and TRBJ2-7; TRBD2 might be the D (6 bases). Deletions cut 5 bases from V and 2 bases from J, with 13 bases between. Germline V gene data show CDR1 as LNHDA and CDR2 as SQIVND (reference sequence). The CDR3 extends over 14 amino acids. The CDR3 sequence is CASSPGLGTYEQYF. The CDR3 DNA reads TGTGCCAGTAGTCCGGGACTGGGAACCTACGAGCAGTACTTC.

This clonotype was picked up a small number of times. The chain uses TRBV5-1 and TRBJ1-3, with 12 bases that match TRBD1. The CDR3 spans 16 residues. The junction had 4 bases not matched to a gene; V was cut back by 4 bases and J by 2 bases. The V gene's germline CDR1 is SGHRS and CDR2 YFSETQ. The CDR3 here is CASSPGQGAAGNTIYF. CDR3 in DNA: TGCGCCAGCAGCCCGGGACAGGGGGCAGCTGGAAACACCATATATTTT. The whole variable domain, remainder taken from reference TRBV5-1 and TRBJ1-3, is KAGVTQTPRYLIKTRGQQVTLSCSPISGHRSVSWYQQTPGQGLQFLFEYFSETQRNKGNFPGRFSGRQFSNSRSEMNVSTLELGDSALYLCASSPGQGAAGNTIYFGEGSWLTVV.

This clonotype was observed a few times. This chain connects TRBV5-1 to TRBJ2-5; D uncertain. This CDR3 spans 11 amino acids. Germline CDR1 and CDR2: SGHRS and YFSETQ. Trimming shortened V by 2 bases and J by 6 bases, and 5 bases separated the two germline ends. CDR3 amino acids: CASSFEKTQYF. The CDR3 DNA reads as TGCGCCAGCAGCTTCGAGAAGACCCAGTACTTC.